This entry lists 8 T cell receptor beta chains sequenced from one sample in a study of early T cells in non-severe SARS-CoV-2 infection. One entry per CDR3 protein, called by TCRdb with MiXCR from the 5' RACE reads. The data hold about 29,000 distinct CDR3 sequences, with about 5% observed a single time. Sequencing input: whole blood. The receptors derive from an adult who was a healthcare worker with PCR-confirmed SARS-CoV-2 infection or an uninfected control (not recorded which).

This clonotype was seen repeatedly, ten times or more. This chain joins TRBV20-1 and TRBJ1-4; D call uncertain. The CDR3 has 15 amino acids. The germline V and J ends were trimmed by 0 bases and 4 bases, with 12 bases remaining between them. Germline CDR1 and CDR2: DFQATT and SNEGSKA (reference sequence). The CDR3, as DNA: TGCAGTGCTAGAGATCTAAGGCAAAGTAATGAAAAACTGTTTTTT. Its protein is CSARDLRQSNEKLFF.

Many counts were recorded for this clonotype. The rearrangement uses TRBV6-1 and TRBJ1-5, with D uncertain. Germline CDR1 is MNHNS and CDR2 is SASEGT. CDR3 length: 12 residues. Trimming pared 5 bases from V and 5 bases from J, leaving 7 bases between. This CDR3 is CASSQDYQPQHF. The CDR3 bases are TGTGCCAGCAGTCAAGACTATCAGCCCCAGCATTTT.

This clonotype was seen repeatedly, ten times or more. The J gene is TRBJ2-7, the V gene TRBV25-1; TRBD2 aligns across 8 bases. Germline V gives CDR1 MGHDK, CDR2 SYGVNS. CDR3 length equals 15 residues. V trimming: 4 bases; J trimming: 5 bases; junction bases outside the gene matches: 10. CDR3 sequence reads: CASSAGRGGTHEQYF. The CDR3 region has the DNA TGTGCCAGCAGTGCGGGTCGCGGGGGGACCCACGAGCAGTACTTC.

This clonotype has at least ten counts. This chain links TRBV2 with TRBJ2-7; D might be TRBD1 (6 bases). Germline V gives CDR1 SNHLY, CDR2 FYNNEI. V lost 4 bases to trimming and J lost 2 bases, with 12 bases between them. The CDR3 consists of 14 residues. In nucleotides, the CDR3 is TGTGCCAGCAGTGCTGGCAGACAGGCCTACGAGCAGTACTTC. It encodes CASSAGRQAYEQYF.

This clonotype was detected many times. This chain joins TRBV6-5 and TRBJ1-2; D remains ambiguous. The CDR3 covers 17 residues. In germline, CDR1 is MNHEY, CDR2 SVGAGI. The V end was cut by 6 bases, the J end by 1 base, with 21 bases between. The DNA for the CDR3 is TGTGCCAGCAGGCCCGCTAAAGGTTCAGGTCATAACTATGGCTACACCTTC. It is translated as CASRPAKGSGHNYGYTF.

This clonotype has ten or more counts. The genes are TRBV7-2 and TRBJ2-3; D not certain. V shed 6 bases and J shed 0 bases, with 4 bases lying between them. The CDR3 loop spans 12 amino acids. Germline V gives CDR1 SGHTA, CDR2 FQGNSA. CDR3 amino acids: CASRLSTDTQYF. Here the CDR3 DNA reads TGTGCCAGCAGGCTTAGCACAGATACGCAGTATTTT. Variable domain in full (rest from reference TRBV7-2 and TRBJ2-3): GAGVSQSPSNKVTEKGKDVELRCDPISGHTALYWYRQSLGQGLEFLIYFQGNSAPDKSGLPSDRFSAERTGGSVSTLTIQRTQQEDSAVYLCASRLSTDTQYFGPGTRLTVL.

This clonotype has at least ten counts. The chain combines TRBV20-1 with TRBJ1-5, with a possible D match to TRBD1 (5 bases). The V and J ends lost 3 bases and 6 bases respectively, with 9 bases between them. The CDR3 is 12 residues long. Germline values: CDR1 DFQATT, CDR2 SNEGSKA (reference sequence). Here the CDR3 DNA reads TGCAGTGCTAGCAGGGATAGTCAGCCCCAGCATTTT. Protein: CSASRDSQPQHF.

This clonotype has at least ten counts. This chain links TRBV19 with TRBJ1-4; perhaps TRBD1 as D (5 bases). Deletions cut 3 bases from V and 4 bases from J, with 12 bases between. From germline, CDR1 is LNHDA and CDR2 SQIVND (reference sequence). The CDR3 is 15 amino acids. The DNA of the CDR3 is TGTGCCAGTAGTATGGCGGGACGGCTTAATGAAAAACTGTTTTTT. It encodes CASSMAGRLNEKLFF. Full variable domain (rest looked up from reference TRBV19 and TRBJ1-4): DGGITQSPKYLFRKEGQNVTLSCEQNLNHDAMYWYRQDPGQGLRLIYYSQIVNDFQKGDIAEGYSVSREKKESFPLTVTSAQKNPTAFYLCASSMAGRLNEKLFFGSGTQLSVL.